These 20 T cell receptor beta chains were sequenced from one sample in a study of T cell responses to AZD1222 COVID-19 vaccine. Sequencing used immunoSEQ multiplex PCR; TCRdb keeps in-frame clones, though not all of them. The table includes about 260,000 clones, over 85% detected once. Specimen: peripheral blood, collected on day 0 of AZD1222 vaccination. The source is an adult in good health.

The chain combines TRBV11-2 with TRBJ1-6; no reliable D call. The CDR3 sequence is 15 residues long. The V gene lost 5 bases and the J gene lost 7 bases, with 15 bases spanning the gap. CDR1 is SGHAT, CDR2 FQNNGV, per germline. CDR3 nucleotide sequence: TGTGCCAGCAGCAAAGTACCCATGGGGAATTCACCCCTCCACTTT. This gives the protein CASSKVPMGNSPLHF.

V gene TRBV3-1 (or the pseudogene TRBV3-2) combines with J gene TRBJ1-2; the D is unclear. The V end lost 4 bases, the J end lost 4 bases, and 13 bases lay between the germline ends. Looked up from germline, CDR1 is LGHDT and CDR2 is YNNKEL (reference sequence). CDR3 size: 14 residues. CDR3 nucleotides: TGTGCCAGCAGCCGAGAGGGTCTGGGCTATGGCTACACCTTC. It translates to CASSREGLGYGYTF.

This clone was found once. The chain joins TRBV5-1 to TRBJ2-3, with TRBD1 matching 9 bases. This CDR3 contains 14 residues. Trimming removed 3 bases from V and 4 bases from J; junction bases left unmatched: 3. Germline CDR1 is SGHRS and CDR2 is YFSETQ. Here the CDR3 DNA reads TGCGCCAGCAGCTCGGGACAGGGCCCAGATACGCAGTATTTT. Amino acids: CASSSGQGPDTQYF.

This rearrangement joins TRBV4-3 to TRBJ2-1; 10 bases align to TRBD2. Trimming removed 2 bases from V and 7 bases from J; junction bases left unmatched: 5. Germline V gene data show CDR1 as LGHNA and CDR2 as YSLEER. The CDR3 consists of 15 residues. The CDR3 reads CASSQLAGVRNEQFF. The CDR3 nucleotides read TGCGCCAGCAGCCAACTAGCGGGAGTTAGAAATGAGCAGTTCTTC.

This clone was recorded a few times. CDR3 protein: CASSDSGGASDTQYF. The CDR3 nucleotides read TGTGCCAGCAGTGACAGCGGGGGGGCGTCAGATACGCAGTATTTT. This chain links TRBV6-4 with TRBJ2-3; 10 nucleotides align to TRBD2. Unmatched junction bases numbered 3, after V lost 2 bases and J lost 4 bases. In germline, CDR1 is MRHNA, CDR2 SNTAGT. This CDR3 spans 15 amino acids.

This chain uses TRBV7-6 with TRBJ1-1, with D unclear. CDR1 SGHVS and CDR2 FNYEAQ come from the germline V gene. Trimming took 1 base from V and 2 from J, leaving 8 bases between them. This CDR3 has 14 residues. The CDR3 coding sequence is TGTGCCAGCAGCTTAGGTGTAGCTAACACTGAAGCTTTCTTT. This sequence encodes CASSLGVANTEAFF.

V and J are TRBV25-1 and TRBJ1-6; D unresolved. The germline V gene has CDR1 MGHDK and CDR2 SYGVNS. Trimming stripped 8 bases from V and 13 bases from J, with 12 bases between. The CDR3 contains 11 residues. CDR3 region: CASGPHGPLHF. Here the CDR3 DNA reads TGTGCCAGCGGACCCCACGGGCCCCTCCACTTT.

For the CDR3, the DNA is TGTGCCAGCAGTTTTACAGGGGGATATGGCTACACCTTC. Translation: CASSFTGGYGYTF. J is TRBJ1-2 and V is TRBV27, with 8 bases identical to TRBD1. With 3 bases clipped from V and 5 bases from J, the junction kept 2 bases outside the gene matches. The CDR3 has 13 residues. In germline, CDR1 is MNHEY, CDR2 SMNVEV (reference sequence).

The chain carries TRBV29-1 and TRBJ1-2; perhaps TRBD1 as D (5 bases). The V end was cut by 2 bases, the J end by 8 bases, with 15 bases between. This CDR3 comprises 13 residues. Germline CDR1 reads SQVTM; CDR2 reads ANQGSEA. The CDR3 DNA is TGCAGCGTTGAAAGGGGAGAGGGTGGAGGCTACACCTTC. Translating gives CSVERGEGGGYTF.

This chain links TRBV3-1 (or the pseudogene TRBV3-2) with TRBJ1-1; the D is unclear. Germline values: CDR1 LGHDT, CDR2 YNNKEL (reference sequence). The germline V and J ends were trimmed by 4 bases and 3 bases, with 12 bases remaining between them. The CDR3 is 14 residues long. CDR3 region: CASSRGVAYTEAFF. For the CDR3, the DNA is TGTGCCAGCAGCCGGGGAGTAGCGTACACTGAAGCTTTCTTT.

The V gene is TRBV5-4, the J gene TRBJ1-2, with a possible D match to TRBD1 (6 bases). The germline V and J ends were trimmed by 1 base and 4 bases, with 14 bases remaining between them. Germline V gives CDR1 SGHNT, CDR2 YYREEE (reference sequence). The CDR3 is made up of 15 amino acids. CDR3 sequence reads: CASSLLRTGFYGYTF. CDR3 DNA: TGTGCCAGCAGCTTGCTTCGTACAGGGTTCTATGGCTACACCTTC.

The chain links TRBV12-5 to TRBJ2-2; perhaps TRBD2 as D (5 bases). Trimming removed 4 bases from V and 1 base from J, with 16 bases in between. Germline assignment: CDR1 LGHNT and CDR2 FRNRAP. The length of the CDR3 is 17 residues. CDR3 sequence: CASGSPAPGLNTGELFF. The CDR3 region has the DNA TGTGCTAGTGGTTCCCCGGCCCCCGGACTGAACACCGGGGAGCTGTTTTTT.

The CDR3 here is CASSSTWVNTGELFF. The CDR3 nucleotides are TGTGCCAGCAGCTCGACCTGGGTGAACACCGGGGAGCTGTTTTTT. The J gene is TRBJ2-2, the V gene TRBV5-4; D remains unclear. CDR1 is SGHNT and CDR2 is YYREEE in the germline V gene (reference sequence). V was clipped by 3 bases and J by 1 base, with 10 bases between them. This CDR3 is 15 amino acids long.

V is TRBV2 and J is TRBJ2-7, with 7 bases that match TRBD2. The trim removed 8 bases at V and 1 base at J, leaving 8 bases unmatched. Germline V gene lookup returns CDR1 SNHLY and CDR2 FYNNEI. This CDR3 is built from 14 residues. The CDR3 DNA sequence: TGTGCCAGCGGGCCTAGCGGACCATCCTACGAGCAGTACTTC. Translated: CASGPSGPSYEQYF.

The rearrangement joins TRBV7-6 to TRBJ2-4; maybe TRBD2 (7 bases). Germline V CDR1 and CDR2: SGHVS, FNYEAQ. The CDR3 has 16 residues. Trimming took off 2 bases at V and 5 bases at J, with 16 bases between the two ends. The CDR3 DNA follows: TGTGCCAGCAGCTTAACCAGAGGGGGGGAGCAAAACATTCAGTACTTC. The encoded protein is CASSLTRGGEQNIQYF.

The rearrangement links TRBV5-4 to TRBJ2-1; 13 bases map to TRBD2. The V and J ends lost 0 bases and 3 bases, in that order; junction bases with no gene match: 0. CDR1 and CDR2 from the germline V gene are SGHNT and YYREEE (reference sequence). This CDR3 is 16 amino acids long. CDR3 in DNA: TGTGCCAGCAGCTTGGGACTAGCGGGGGGCTACAATGAGCAGTTCTTC. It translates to CASSLGLAGGYNEQFF.

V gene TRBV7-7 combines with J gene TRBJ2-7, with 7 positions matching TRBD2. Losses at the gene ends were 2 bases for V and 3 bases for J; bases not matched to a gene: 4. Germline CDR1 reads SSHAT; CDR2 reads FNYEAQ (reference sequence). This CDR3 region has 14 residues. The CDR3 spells CASSLTSGDYEQYF. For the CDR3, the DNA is TGTGCCAGCAGCTTAACCAGCGGGGACTACGAGCAGTACTTC.

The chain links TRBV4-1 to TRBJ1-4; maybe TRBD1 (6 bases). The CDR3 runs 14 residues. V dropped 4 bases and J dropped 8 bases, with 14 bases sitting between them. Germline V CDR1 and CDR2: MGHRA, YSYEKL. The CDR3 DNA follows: TGCGCCAGCAGCCGGTGGGGGGGGCTAGAAAAACTGTTTTTT. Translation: CASSRWGGLEKLFF.

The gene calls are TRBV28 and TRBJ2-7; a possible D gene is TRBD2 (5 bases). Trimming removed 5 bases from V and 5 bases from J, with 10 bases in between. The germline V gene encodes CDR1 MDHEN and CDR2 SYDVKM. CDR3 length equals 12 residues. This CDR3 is CASSPTGDEQYF. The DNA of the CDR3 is TGTGCCAGCAGTCCAACCGGGGACGAGCAGTACTTC.

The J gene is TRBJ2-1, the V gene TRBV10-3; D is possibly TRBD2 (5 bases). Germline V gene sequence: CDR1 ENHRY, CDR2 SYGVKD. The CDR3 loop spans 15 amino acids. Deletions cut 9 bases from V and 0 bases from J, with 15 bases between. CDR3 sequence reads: CAIRRRVSSYNEQFF. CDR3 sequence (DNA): TGTGCCATTCGCAGGCGGGTCAGCTCCTACAATGAGCAGTTCTTC.